A selection of T cell receptor beta chains follows, all from one sample in a study of response to subunit inactivated influenza vaccine. TCRdb processed the RT-PCR reads anew with MiXCR; each CDR3 protein has one entry. The table lists a few hundred thousand distinct CDR3 sequences, approximately 14% of them singletons, with roughly 11% in the top ten. The sequencing used PBMCs from blood, collected approximately 13 days after vaccination. The origin of the receptors is a man aged 45 to 65 who received an inactivated influenza vaccine. Both conserved end residues are part of each CDR3. Each record gives: D gene, V gene, J gene, clone size, CDR3 DNA, CDR3 protein. D genes are given only for firm matches. Clone sizes are given selectively: once, few, many, or a class where the clone is expanded.

D gene: TRBD1; V gene: TRBV29-1; J gene: TRBJ1-2; clone size: many; CDR3 DNA: TGCAGCGTTGAGTTGAGGACAGGGTGGGGTTCCGGCTACACCTTC; CDR3 protein: CSVELRTGWGSGYTF
D gene: NA; V gene: TRBV6-2/TRBV6-3; J gene: TRBJ2-3; clone size: NA; CDR3 DNA: TGTGCCAGCAGCCTGAATACCTATAGCACAGATACGCAGTATTTT; CDR3 protein: CASSLNTYSTDTQYF
D gene: NA; V gene: TRBV20-1; J gene: TRBJ1-6; clone size: NA; CDR3 DNA: TGCAGTGCTAGAGATCGGAAGGTCCCCTATAATTCACCCCTCCACTTT; CDR3 protein: CSARDRKVPYNSPLHF
D gene: NA; V gene: TRBV4-3; J gene: TRBJ2-7; clone size: NA; CDR3 DNA: TGCGCCAGCAGCCAAGGACTACAGAGCTACGAGCAGTACTTC; CDR3 protein: CASSQGLQSYEQYF
D gene: NA; V gene: TRBV4-3; J gene: TRBJ2-7; clone size: NA; CDR3 DNA: TGCGCCAGCAGCCAAGATGTTCGCTACGAGCAGTACTTC; CDR3 protein: CASSQDVRYEQYF
D gene: NA; V gene: TRBV20-1; J gene: TRBJ1-3; clone size: NA; CDR3 DNA: TGCAGTGCTAGAGAACCCCTTACCTCTGGAAACACCATATATTTT; CDR3 protein: CSAREPLTSGNTIYF
D gene: NA; V gene: TRBV2; J gene: TRBJ2-3; clone size: few; CDR3 DNA: TGTGCCAGCAGTGGACCTCGACTAGTATCTGATACGCAGTATTTT; CDR3 protein: CASSGPRLVSDTQYF
D gene: NA; V gene: TRBV20-1; J gene: TRBJ2-6; clone size: NA; CDR3 DNA: TGCAGTGCTAGAACCTGGGGGGCTTCTGGGGCCAACGTCCTGACTTTC; CDR3 protein: CSARTWGASGANVLTF
D gene: TRBD1; V gene: TRBV28; J gene: TRBJ1-5; clone size: NA; CDR3 DNA: TGTGCCATCCGGACAGGGTGGCAGCCCCAGCATTTT; CDR3 protein: CAIRTGWQPQHF
D gene: TRBD2; V gene: TRBV7-3; J gene: TRBJ2-5; clone size: few; CDR3 DNA: TGTGCCAGCAGCTTAACATGGACTAGCGGGGGCGAGACCCAGTACTTC; CDR3 protein: CASSLTWTSGGETQYF
D gene: NA; V gene: TRBV2; J gene: TRBJ2-2; clone size: few; CDR3 DNA: TGTGCCAGCACCGGGGGAGAGAACACCGGGGAGCTGTTTTTT; CDR3 protein: CASTGGENTGELFF
D gene: NA; V gene: TRBV4-1; J gene: TRBJ2-3; clone size: NA; CDR3 DNA: TGCGCCAGCAGCCAGGCTAGTCGCCGCACAGATACGCAGTATTTT; CDR3 protein: CASSQASRRTDTQYF
D gene: TRBD2; V gene: TRBV12-3/TRBV12-4; J gene: TRBJ2-7; clone size: few; CDR3 DNA: TGTGCCAGCAGTCTCCGACTAGCGGGGAGCTCCTACGAGCAGTACTTC; CDR3 protein: CASSLRLAGSSYEQYF
D gene: NA; V gene: TRBV19; J gene: TRBJ2-7; clone size: few; CDR3 DNA: TGTGCCAGCGGTGGGGGTTGGGGTAACTACGAGCAGTACTTC; CDR3 protein: CASGGGWGNYEQYF